The 30 T cell receptor beta chains listed next were all sequenced from one sample in a study of blood T cell repertoires in COVID-19. Some clones are missing from TCRdb's copy, which holds only in-frame ones; the method was immunoSEQ multiplex PCR. The sample lists about 100,000 clones, 87% occurring once. Sequenced input: peripheral blood. These receptors originate from a man aged 45-65 years with acute or convalescent COVID-19.

The chain combines TRBV7-6 with TRBJ2-1, with 7 bases matching TRBD2. There are 16 residues in the CDR3. CDR1 is SGHVS, CDR2 FNYEAQ, per germline. With 5 bases clipped from V and 0 bases from J, the junction kept 7 bases outside the gene matches. The CDR3 DNA reads as TGTGCCAGCAGCGCGACGGGGGACTACTCCTACAATGAGCAGTTCTTC. Its protein product is CASSATGDYSYNEQFF.

The chain employs TRBV5-4 and TRBJ2-1; 11 nucleotides line up with TRBD2. Germline V gene lookup returns CDR1 SGHNT and CDR2 YYREEE (reference sequence). The CDR3 is 15 residues long. With V trimmed by 0 bases and J by 6 bases, 2 bases remained unmatched. CDR3 sequence (DNA): TGTGCCAGCAGCTTGGGCCTAGCGGGAGGCAATGAGCAGTTCTTC. Translated: CASSLGLAGGNEQFF. The whole variable domain, remainder taken from reference TRBV5-4 and TRBJ2-1, is ETGVTQSPTHLIKTRGQQVTLRCSSQSGHNTVSWYQQALGQGPQFIFQYYREEENGRGNFPPRFSGLQFPNYSSELNVNALELDDSALYLCASSLGLAGGNEQFFGPGTRLTVL.

V and J are TRBV19 and TRBJ2-2, with D perhaps matching TRBD1 (5 bases). Looked up from germline, CDR1 is LNHDA and CDR2 is SQIVND (reference sequence). The CDR3 has 14 residues. Trimming removed 0 bases from V and 5 bases from J, with 7 bases in between. The CDR3 DNA reads TGTGCCAGTAGTATAGAAGACAGAACCGGGGAGCTGTTTTTT. Translated, it gives CASSIEDRTGELFF.

Details on this clone: The junction departs from the called germline gene at one end, perhaps through a read error. The chain joins TRBV10-3 to TRBJ2-7; a possible D gene is TRBD2 (7 bases). This CDR3 is 14 amino acids long. Germline V lookup: CDR1 ENHRY, CDR2 SYGVKD. The CDR3 is CAISESAGAYEQYF. The CDR3 DNA reads TGTGCCATCAGTGAGTCGGCGGGGGCCTATGAGCAGTACTTC.

The chain has TRBV28 and TRBJ2-1; the match to TRBD2 covers 7 bases. With V trimmed by 6 bases and J by 0 bases, 11 bases remained unmatched. The CDR3 sequence is 17 residues long. Germline CDR1 reads MDHEN; CDR2 reads SYDVKM. CDR3 loop: CASRPPGTKSSYNEQFF. The CDR3 nucleotides read TGTGCCAGCAGGCCCCCCGGGACTAAGAGCTCCTACAATGAGCAGTTCTTC.

The gene calls are TRBV7-2 and TRBJ2-6; D gene unclear. CDR3 length: 14 amino acids. The germline CDR1 and CDR2 sequences are SGHTA and FQGNSA. The V and J ends lost 5 bases and 0 bases respectively, with 5 bases between them. The CDR3 DNA sequence: TGTGCCAGCAGCCCCAGCTCTGGGGCCAACGTCCTGACTTTC. It codes for CASSPSSGANVLTF.

The chain is built from TRBV5-4 and TRBJ1-5; D is unresolved. Germline V gene data show CDR1 as SGHNT and CDR2 as YYREEE (reference sequence). The CDR3 covers 14 residues. V dropped 0 bases and J dropped 4 bases, with 8 bases sitting between them. CDR3 sequence reads: CASSLGGSNQPQHF. Here the CDR3 DNA reads TGTGCCAGCAGCTTGGGAGGGTCAAATCAGCCCCAGCATTTT.

V gene TRBV7-2 combines with J gene TRBJ2-1, with 8 bases fitting TRBD1. Trimming took 4 bases from V and 2 from J; bases not matched to a gene: 13. From germline, CDR1 is SGHTA and CDR2 FQGNSA. There are 18 residues in the CDR3. The CDR3: CASSYSKGQASTYNEQFF. CDR3 DNA: TGTGCCAGCAGCTACTCCAAGGGACAGGCGTCCACCTACAATGAGCAGTTCTTC.

The V gene is TRBV7-2, the J gene TRBJ2-7; 8 bases fit TRBD2. The length of the CDR3 is 14 residues. Germline CDR1 SGHTA, CDR2 FQGNSA. Trimming took 4 bases from V and 3 from J; bases not matched to a gene: 5. The CDR3 protein is CASSSGLAVYEQYF. For the CDR3, the DNA is TGTGCCAGCAGCTCCGGACTAGCCGTCTACGAGCAGTACTTC.

The CDR3 DNA is TGTGCCAGCAGACGAGAAGGGGCCGCTGAAGCTTTCTTT. Protein: CASRREGAAEAFF. The gene calls are TRBV3-1 (or the pseudogene TRBV3-2) and TRBJ1-1; possibly TRBD1 for D (5 bases). This CDR3 comprises 13 residues. Germline CDR1 and CDR2: LGHDT and YNNKEL (reference sequence). V dropped 6 bases and J dropped 6 bases, with 14 bases sitting between them.

This clone was counted a single time. The chain couples TRBV5-1 to TRBJ1-6, with D perhaps TRBD1 (5 bases). V gave up 1 base and J gave up 8 bases, with 13 bases separating them. The CDR3 runs to 15 residues. The germline V gene has CDR1 SGHRS and CDR2 YFSETQ. In nucleotides, the CDR3 is TGCGCCAGCAGCTTGTCCCCCTCAGGGTATTCACCCCTCCACTTT. This gives the protein CASSLSPSGYSPLHF.

V is TRBV19 and J is TRBJ2-1; 8 bases match TRBD2. There are 16 residues in the CDR3. Germline lookup yields CDR1 LNHDA and CDR2 SQIVND (reference sequence). The junction had 10 bases not matched to a gene; V was cut back by 3 bases and J by 6 bases. CDR3 sequence (DNA): TGTGCCAGTAGTATCGAACCCGGGACTAGAGTCAATGAGCAGTTCTTC. Encoded protein: CASSIEPGTRVNEQFF.

The V gene is TRBV27, the J gene TRBJ2-7, with 9 bases aligning to TRBD1. Per the germline V gene, CDR1 is MNHEY and CDR2 is SMNVEV (reference sequence). Losses at the gene ends were 6 bases for V and 6 bases for J; bases not matched to a gene: 12. The CDR3 contains 15 residues. The CDR3 DNA reads TGTGCCAGCAGGTTAACCGGGACAGGGACAGGCGAGCAGTACTTC. Its protein product is CASRLTGTGTGEQYF.

The chain joins TRBV9 to TRBJ1-1, with TRBD1 identical over 7 bases. V gave up 3 bases and J gave up 6 bases; unmatched junction bases: 11. Per germline, CDR1 SGDLS and CDR2 YYNGEE. The CDR3 is made up of 15 amino acids. CDR3 sequence (DNA): TGTGCCAGCAGCGAAGGGGGCCGGGCGGGCGCTGAAGCTTTCTTT. This translates into CASSEGGRAGAEAFF.

J is TRBJ2-2 and V is TRBV5-5; D gene uncertain. The CDR3 sequence is 14 residues long. The V end lost 0 bases, the J end lost 3 bases, and 6 bases lay between the germline ends. Germline loops: CDR1 SGHKS, CDR2 YYEKEE (reference sequence). The DNA of the CDR3 is TGTGCCAGCAGCTTGGCGGTTGACACCGGGGAGCTGTTTTTT. It translates to CASSLAVDTGELFF.

By its share, this clone is medium-sized. J is TRBJ2-7 and V is TRBV7-2, with D possibly TRBD1 on 6 matching bases. The CDR3 has 14 amino acids. Between the trimmed V and J ends, which lost 0 bases and 3 bases, there was a span of 9 bases. In germline, CDR1 is SGHTA, CDR2 FQGNSA. The CDR3 region has the DNA TGTGCCAGCAGCTTAGCGGACAGCCTCTACGAGCAGTACTTC. It yields the protein CASSLADSLYEQYF.

The gene calls are TRBV9 and TRBJ1-5; D possibly corresponds to TRBD1 (5 bases). CDR1 and CDR2 from the germline V gene are SGDLS and YYNGEE. The length of the CDR3 is 15 residues. The ends were cut back, 0 bases at V and 4 bases at J, with 11 bases in the middle. The CDR3 region has the DNA TGTGCCAGCAGCGTAGGGACAACGGAAAATCAGCCCCAGCATTTT. Protein sequence: CASSVGTTENQPQHF.

The gene calls are TRBV5-4 and TRBJ2-2; TRBD1 agrees at 9 bases. This CDR3 has 15 amino acids. Germline V lookup: CDR1 SGHNT, CDR2 YYREEE (reference sequence). The V segment lost 4 bases and the J segment 7 bases; nucleotides outside the gene matches: 8. The CDR3 reads CASSPQGAGVGELFF. CDR3 nucleotides: TGTGCCAGCAGCCCACAGGGGGCCGGCGTCGGGGAGCTGTTTTTT.

The chain couples TRBV18 to TRBJ1-5; a weak D match, TRBD1 (6 bases). Trimming took 6 bases from V and 0 from J, leaving 12 bases between them. The CDR3 has 15 residues. CDR1 and CDR2 from the germline V gene are KGHSH and LQKENI. The DNA for the CDR3 is TGTGCCAGCTCGGCCTCAGGGGATAGCAATCAGCCCCAGCATTTT. Translating gives CASSASGDSNQPQHF.

The chain recombines TRBV12-5 with TRBJ2-7; 8 positions agree with TRBD2. Per germline, CDR1 LGHNT and CDR2 FRNRAP. The CDR3 runs 15 residues. Germline trimming cut 7 bases from V and 3 bases from J; bases unmatched to any gene: 11. CDR3: CASARAGAVFYEQYF. The CDR3 coding sequence is TGTGCTAGTGCCCGAGCGGGAGCTGTTTTCTACGAGCAGTACTTC.

The CDR3: CASSYGLAGGLEQYF. CDR3 in DNA: TGTGCCAGCAGCTACGGACTAGCGGGAGGGCTGGAGCAGTACTTC. The chain recombines TRBV7-9 with TRBJ2-7; 15 positions match TRBD2. Trimming at V came to 4 bases and at J to 7 bases, leaving 5 bases not matched to a gene. The CDR3 has 15 residues. From germline, CDR1 is SEHNR and CDR2 FQNEAQ (reference sequence).

This clone was recorded only once. The chain has TRBV2 and TRBJ1-3, with 7 nucleotides matching TRBD1. Germline assignment: CDR1 SNHLY and CDR2 FYNNEI. The trim removed 4 bases at V and 0 bases at J, leaving 6 bases unmatched. The CDR3 has 16 amino acids. CDR3 region: CASSARGGRSGNTIYF. The CDR3 DNA reads TGTGCCAGCAGTGCAAGAGGGGGCCGCTCTGGAAACACCATATATTTT.

This clone was observed a few times. The genes are TRBV29-1 and TRBJ1-5, with 8 bases aligning to TRBD1. This CDR3 has 13 amino acids. From germline, CDR1 is SQVTM and CDR2 ANQGSEA. J gave up 4 bases and V 8 bases, and 7 bases lay outside the gene matches. The CDR3: CSFQGAKNQPQHF. The CDR3, as DNA: TGCAGCTTCCAGGGGGCGAAGAATCAGCCCCAGCATTTT. The variable domain in full, with the rest retrieved from reference TRBV29-1 and TRBJ1-5, is SAVISQKPSRDICQRGTSLTIQCQVDSQVTMMFWYRQQPGQSLTLIATANQGSEATYESGFVIDKFPISRPNLTFSTLTVSNMSPEDSSIYLCSFQGAKNQPQHFGDGTRLSIL.

J is TRBJ2-5 and V is TRBV6-6; TRBD2 is a possible D gene (6 bases). Trimming took off 0 bases at V and 5 bases at J, with 16 bases between the two ends. CDR1 and CDR2 from the germline V gene are MNHNY and SVGAGI (reference sequence). The CDR3 covers 16 residues. The CDR3 reads CASSYSSSTSFETQYF. Here the CDR3 DNA reads TGTGCCAGCAGTTACTCCTCCTCGACTAGTTTTGAGACCCAGTACTTC.

This chain connects TRBV12-5 to TRBJ1-4, with 7 positions matching TRBD1. The CDR3 has 16 amino acids. V lost 1 base to trimming and J lost 4 bases; unmatched junction nucleotides: 6. Germline lookup yields CDR1 LGHNT and CDR2 FRNRAP. CDR3 nucleotide sequence: TGTGCTAGTGGTTTGGCCATCCGGGACAGTAATGAAAAACTGTTTTTT. It codes for CASGLAIRDSNEKLFF.

The rearrangement joins TRBV9 to TRBJ2-2; 10 positions agree with TRBD2. Germline CDR1 reads SGDLS; CDR2 reads YYNGEE. CDR3 size: 17 residues. V lost 1 base and J lost 5; bases outside the gene matches: 8. The CDR3, as DNA: TGTGCCAGCAGCGTAACCCCGACTAGCGGGTTAACCGGGGAGCTGTTTTTT. This translates into CASSVTPTSGLTGELFF.

The rearrangement uses TRBV4-2 and TRBJ2-2; D may be TRBD1 (6 bases). There are 16 residues in the CDR3. Trimming left V 6 bases short and J 1 base short, with 15 bases between. In germline, CDR1 is LGHNA, CDR2 YNFKEQ. The CDR3 DNA reads as TGTGCCAGCAGTAGAGGGGACAACGTGAACACCGGGGAGCTGTTTTTT. It specifies CASSRGDNVNTGELFF.

The V call is TRBV28, the J call TRBJ1-5; D unclear. The V end was cut by 2 bases, the J end by 1 base, with 6 bases between. Germline values: CDR1 MDHEN, CDR2 SYDVKM. The CDR3 loop spans 14 amino acids. CDR3 sequence reads: CASSLERSNQPQHF. The CDR3, as DNA: TGTGCCAGCAGTTTAGAGAGGAGCAATCAGCCCCAGCATTTT.

The chain is built from TRBV28 and TRBJ2-1; 9 nucleotides line up with TRBD1. After removal of 1 base from V and 8 bases from J, the junction contained 6 bases not matched to a gene. Germline V lookup: CDR1 MDHEN, CDR2 SYDVKM. The CDR3 consists of 15 residues. The CDR3, as DNA: TGTGCCAGCAGTTTATCGGGACAGGGAACGGATGAGCAGTTCTTC. Translation: CASSLSGQGTDEQFF. Drawing the rest from reference TRBV28 and TRBJ2-1, the complete variable domain is DVKVTQSSRYLVKRTGEKVFLECVQDMDHENMFWYRQDPGLGLRLIYFSYDVKMKEKGDIPEGYSVSREKKERFSLILESASTNQTSMYLCASSLSGQGTDEQFFGPGTRLTVL.

CDR3: CASSRRQGASYEQYF. The CDR3 DNA follows: TGCGCCAGCAGCCGGCGCCAGGGGGCATCCTACGAGCAGTACTTC. This sequence joins TRBV4-1 and TRBJ2-7; 8 nucleotides match TRBD1. V was pared by 4 bases and J by 1 base, with 6 bases of the junction left unmatched. Germline-derived CDR1 and CDR2 are MGHRA and YSYEKL. The CDR3 is 15 residues long.